This T cell receptor beta chain comes out of a study of cytomegalovirus exposure and HLA in healthy donors. The CDR3 contains 14 residues. V shed 3 bases and J shed 5 bases, with 13 bases lying between them. Germline V CDR1 and CDR2: SNHLY, FYNNEI. 13 Jbeta primers and 60 Vbeta primers were used for the PCR. The assay was immunoSEQ multiplex PCR, and TCRdb's table has in-frame clones only and misses some. The sample lists about 220,000 clones, approximately 82% occurring once. This sequence originates from a man in his late teens or twenties in good health and CMV-seronegative. Sequenced sample: PBMCs. J is TRBJ2-5 and V is TRBV2; D uncertain. The CDR3 spells CASSDAIGRETQYF. The CDR3 bases are TGTGCCAGCAGTGATGCCATCGGCAGGGAGACCCAGTACTTC.